Listed below are T cell receptor beta chains from one sample, sequenced in a study of T cell responses to AZD1222 COVID-19 vaccine. Sequenced by immunoSEQ multiplex PCR; TCRdb stores in-frame clones only, minus some. Here the sample spans 150,000 to 200,000 clones, roughly nine tenths being singletons. The source material was peripheral blood, sampled 28 days after the second AZD1222 dose. Source of these receptors: an adult who received the AZD1222 COVID-19 vaccine. CDR3s include the opening cysteine and the closing phenylalanine or tryptophan. The order of the fields is D gene, V gene, J gene, clone size, CDR3 protein, CDR3 DNA. A D gene is named only where the DNA matches it firmly. Size tells how often a clone was seen (once, few, many) or the class of an expanded clone, and some rows leave it out.

d_call: NA
v_call: TRBV6-4
j_call: TRBJ1-1
clone_size: NA
cdr3_aa: CASSDSKTMQQGKEAFF
cdr3_nt: TGTGCCAGCAGTGACTCTAAAACTATGCAACAAGGTAAGGAAGCTTTCTTT

d_call: NA
v_call: TRBV5-3
j_call: TRBJ1-1
clone_size: NA
cdr3_aa: CARSLDIQGHTEAFF
cdr3_nt: TGTGCCAGAAGCTTGGATATACAGGGTCACACTGAAGCTTTCTTT

d_call: NA
v_call: TRBV4-1
j_call: TRBJ1-2
clone_size: NA
cdr3_aa: CASSRGQDYTF
cdr3_nt: TGCGCCAGCAGCCGAGGGCAGGACTACACCTTC

d_call: NA
v_call: TRBV6-5
j_call: TRBJ1-1
clone_size: few
cdr3_aa: CASSTGPDSSYEAFF
cdr3_nt: TGTGCCAGCAGCACAGGACCGGACTCGTCGTATGAAGCTTTCTTT

d_call: NA
v_call: TRBV5-8
j_call: TRBJ2-7
clone_size: NA
cdr3_aa: CASSFRRSSVRYEQYF
cdr3_nt: TGTGCCAGCAGCTTCCGACGTTCAAGTGTGAGATACGAGCAGTACTTC

d_call: NA
v_call: TRBV28
j_call: TRBJ2-7
clone_size: NA
cdr3_aa: CASKGFLREQYF
cdr3_nt: TGTGCCAGTAAGGGGTTCCTACGAGAGCAGTACTTC

d_call: NA
v_call: TRBV28
j_call: TRBJ1-1
clone_size: NA
cdr3_aa: CASRGVPGTEAFF
cdr3_nt: TGTGCCAGCAGGGGGGTCCCGGGCACTGAAGCTTTCTTT

d_call: NA
v_call: TRBV29-1
j_call: TRBJ1-1
clone_size: NA
cdr3_aa: CSVVWGDTEAFF
cdr3_nt: TGCAGCGTTGTTTGGGGGGATACTGAAGCTTTCTTT

d_call: NA
v_call: TRBV6-5
j_call: TRBJ2-7
clone_size: NA
cdr3_aa: CASSSVGTGEQYF
cdr3_nt: TGTGCCAGCAGTTCCGTCGGGACGGGGGAGCAGTACTTC

d_call: NA
v_call: TRBV19
j_call: TRBJ1-2
clone_size: NA
cdr3_aa: CASRVGSNYGYTF
cdr3_nt: TGTGCCAGTAGGGTTGGAAGTAACTATGGCTACACCTTC

d_call: NA
v_call: TRBV7-9
j_call: TRBJ2-1
clone_size: NA
cdr3_aa: CASSSLNLAGAYNEQFF
cdr3_nt: TGTGCCAGCAGCTCCCTCAATTTGGCGGGGGCATACAATGAGCAGTTCTTC

d_call: TRBD1
v_call: TRBV7-3
j_call: TRBJ2-7
clone_size: NA
cdr3_aa: CASSTTGGPYEQYF
cdr3_nt: TGTGCCAGCAGCACCACAGGGGGCCCCTACGAGCAGTACTTC

d_call: TRBD1
v_call: TRBV5-1
j_call: TRBJ1-2
clone_size: NA
cdr3_aa: CASSLADRGRVDYGYTF
cdr3_nt: TGCGCCAGCAGCTTGGCCGACAGGGGGCGCGTCGACTATGGCTACACCTTC

d_call: NA
v_call: TRBV19
j_call: TRBJ2-1
clone_size: NA
cdr3_aa: CASSAGHEQFF
cdr3_nt: TGTGCCAGTAGTGCGGGACATGAGCAGTTCTTC

d_call: NA
v_call: TRBV28
j_call: TRBJ1-3
clone_size: NA
cdr3_aa: CASSSGNTIYF
cdr3_nt: TGTGCCAGCAGTTCCGGGAACACCATATATTTT